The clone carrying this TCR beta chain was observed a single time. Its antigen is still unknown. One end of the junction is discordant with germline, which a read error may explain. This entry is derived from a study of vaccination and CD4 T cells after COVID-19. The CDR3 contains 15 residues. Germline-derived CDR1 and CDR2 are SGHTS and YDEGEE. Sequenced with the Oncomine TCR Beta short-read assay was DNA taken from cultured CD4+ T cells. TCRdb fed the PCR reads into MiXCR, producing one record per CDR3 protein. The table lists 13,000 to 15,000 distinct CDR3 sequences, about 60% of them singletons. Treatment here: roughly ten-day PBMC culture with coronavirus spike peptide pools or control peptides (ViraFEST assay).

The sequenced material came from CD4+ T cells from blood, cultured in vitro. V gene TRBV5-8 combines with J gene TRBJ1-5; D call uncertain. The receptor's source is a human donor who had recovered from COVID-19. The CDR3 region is CASSAAGVVNRPQHF. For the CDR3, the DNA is TGTGCCAGCAGCGCGGCCGGGGTGGTCAATCGGCCCCAGCATTTT.